This T cell receptor (beta chain) was retrieved from a study of vaccination and CD4 T cells after COVID-19. Overall study context: In culture, cells were exposed to overlapping spike peptides from SARS-CoV-2, HCoV-NL63, HCoV-OC43 and HCoV-229E. Cultures acting as controls obtained a CEFX pool, an HIV-1 Nef pool, or no peptide.

The treatment here: 10-day PBMC culture with coronavirus spike peptide pools or control peptides (ViraFEST assay). Peptide pool stimulation in ViraFEST expanded antigen-specific T cells, whose TCRs were then sequenced. About this clonotype: Its antigen is unidentified.

Sequenced with the Oncomine TCR Beta short-read assay was DNA taken from cultured CD4+ T cells. The template was genomic DNA from cultured CD4+ T cells. MiXCR, run by TCRdb on the PCR reads, gives a single entry per CDR3 protein. The profile shows fewer than 15,000 distinct CDR3 sequences, under 75% of them singletons. This CDR3 has 16 amino acids. The germline gives CDR1 GTSNPN, CDR2 SVGIG (reference sequence). With 1 base removed from V and 0 bases from J, the gap between germline ends came to 13 bases. Source material: CD4+ T cells from blood, cultured in vitro. The J gene is TRBJ2-1, the V gene TRBV30; TRBD1 is a possible D gene (7 bases). The receptor was isolated from a human donor who had recovered from COVID-19. CDR3 protein: CAWSGRGPSSYNEQFF. Written as DNA, the CDR3 is TGTGCCTGGAGTGGGAGGGGGCCGAGCTCCTACAATGAGCAGTTCTTC.